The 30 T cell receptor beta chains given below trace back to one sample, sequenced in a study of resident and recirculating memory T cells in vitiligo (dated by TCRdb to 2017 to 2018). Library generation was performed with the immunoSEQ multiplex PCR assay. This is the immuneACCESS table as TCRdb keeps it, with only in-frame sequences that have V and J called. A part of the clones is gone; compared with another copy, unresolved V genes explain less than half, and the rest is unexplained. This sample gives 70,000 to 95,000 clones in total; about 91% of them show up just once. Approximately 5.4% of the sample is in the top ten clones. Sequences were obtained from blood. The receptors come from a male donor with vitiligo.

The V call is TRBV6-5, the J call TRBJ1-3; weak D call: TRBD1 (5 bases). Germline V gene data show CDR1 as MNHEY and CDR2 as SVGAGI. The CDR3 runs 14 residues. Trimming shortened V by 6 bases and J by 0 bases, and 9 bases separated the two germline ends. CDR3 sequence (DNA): TGTGCCAGCAGAAAGGGGATCTCTGGAAACACCATATATTTT. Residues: CASRKGISGNTIYF.

Here the CDR3 DNA reads TGTGCTAGTGGTTTGGGGGACAGGGGAGGGGACTATGGCTACACCTTC. Translation: CASGLGDRGGDYGYTF. J is TRBJ1-2 and V is TRBV12-5, with 10 positions matching TRBD1. The CDR3 runs 16 residues. Losses at the gene ends were 1 base for V and 3 bases for J; bases not matched to a gene: 5. Germline assignment: CDR1 LGHNT and CDR2 FRNRAP.

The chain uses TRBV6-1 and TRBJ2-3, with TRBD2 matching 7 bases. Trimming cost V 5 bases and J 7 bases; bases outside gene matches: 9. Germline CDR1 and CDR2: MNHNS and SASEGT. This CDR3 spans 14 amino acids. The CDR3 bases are TGTGCCAGCAGTCTGGGGGGAGGGCAGAATACGCAGTATTTT. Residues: CASSLGGGQNTQYF.

DNA for the CDR3: TGTGCCAGCAGCACACCAACTACGGGAGGCTATGAGCAGTTCTTC. Translation gives CASSTPTTGGYEQFF. The V and J genes are TRBV27 and TRBJ2-1; the match to TRBD2 covers 7 bases. From germline, CDR1 is MNHEY and CDR2 SMNVEV (reference sequence). The CDR3 totals 15 residues. J was trimmed by 8 bases and V by 6 bases; bases with no gene match: 13.

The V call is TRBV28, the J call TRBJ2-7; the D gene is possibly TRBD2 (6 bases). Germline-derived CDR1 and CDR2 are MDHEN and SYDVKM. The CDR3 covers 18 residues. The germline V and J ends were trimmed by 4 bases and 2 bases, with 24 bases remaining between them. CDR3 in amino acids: CASSSPHISGARTYEQYF. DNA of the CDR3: TGTGCCAGCAGTTCCCCACACATTAGCGGTGCTCGGACCTACGAGCAGTACTTC.

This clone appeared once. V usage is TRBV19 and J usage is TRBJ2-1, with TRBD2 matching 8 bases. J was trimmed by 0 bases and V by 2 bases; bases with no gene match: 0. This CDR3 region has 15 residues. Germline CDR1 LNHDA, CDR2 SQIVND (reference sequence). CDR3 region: CASSISGSSYNEQFF. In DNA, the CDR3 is TGTGCCAGTAGTATAAGCGGGAGCTCCTACAATGAGCAGTTCTTC.

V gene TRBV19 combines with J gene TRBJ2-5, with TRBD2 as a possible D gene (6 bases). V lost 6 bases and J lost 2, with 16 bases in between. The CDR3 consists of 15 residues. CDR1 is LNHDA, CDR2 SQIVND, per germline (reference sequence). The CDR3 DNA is TGTGCCAGTAGCAAACTAGCAGCCCAACAAGAGACCCAGTACTTC. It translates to CASSKLAAQQETQYF.

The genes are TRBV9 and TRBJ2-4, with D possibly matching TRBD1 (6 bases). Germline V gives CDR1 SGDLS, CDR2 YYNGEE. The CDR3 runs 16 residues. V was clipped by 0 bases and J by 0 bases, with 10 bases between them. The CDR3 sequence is CASSVADSQAKNIQYF. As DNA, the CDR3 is TGTGCCAGCAGCGTAGCGGACAGCCAAGCCAAAAACATTCAGTACTTC.

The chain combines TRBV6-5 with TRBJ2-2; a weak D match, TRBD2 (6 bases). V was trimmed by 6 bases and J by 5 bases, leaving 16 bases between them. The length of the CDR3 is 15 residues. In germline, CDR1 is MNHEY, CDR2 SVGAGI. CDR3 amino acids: CASSLLGGRTGELFF. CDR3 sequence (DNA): TGTGCCAGCAGCCTGCTGGGGGGTAGGACCGGGGAGCTGTTTTTT.

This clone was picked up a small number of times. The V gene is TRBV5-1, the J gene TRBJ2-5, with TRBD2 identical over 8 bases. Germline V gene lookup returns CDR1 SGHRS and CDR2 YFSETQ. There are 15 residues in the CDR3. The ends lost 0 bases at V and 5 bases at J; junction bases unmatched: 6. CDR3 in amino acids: CASSLVPGGQETQYF. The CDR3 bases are TGCGCCAGCAGCTTGGTCCCGGGAGGGCAGGAGACCCAGTACTTC.

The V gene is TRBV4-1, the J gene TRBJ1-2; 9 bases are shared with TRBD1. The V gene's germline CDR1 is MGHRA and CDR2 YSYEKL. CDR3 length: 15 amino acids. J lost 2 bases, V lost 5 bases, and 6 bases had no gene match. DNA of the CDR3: TGCGCCAGCAGCTCCGAAACAGGGGGCAACTATGGCTACACCTTC. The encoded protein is CASSSETGGNYGYTF.

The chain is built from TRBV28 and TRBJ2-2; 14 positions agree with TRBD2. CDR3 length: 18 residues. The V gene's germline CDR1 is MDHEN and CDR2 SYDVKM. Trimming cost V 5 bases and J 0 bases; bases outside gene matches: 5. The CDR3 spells CASSARLAGGPNTGELFF. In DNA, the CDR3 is TGTGCCAGCAGTGCGAGACTAGCGGGAGGGCCGAACACCGGGGAGCTGTTTTTT.

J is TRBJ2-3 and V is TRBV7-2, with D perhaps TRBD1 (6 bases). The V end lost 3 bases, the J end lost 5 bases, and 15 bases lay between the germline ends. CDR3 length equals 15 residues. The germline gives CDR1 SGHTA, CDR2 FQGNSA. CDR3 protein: CASSLGYRVRDTQYF. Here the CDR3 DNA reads TGTGCCAGCAGCTTGGGTTACAGGGTGAGAGATACGCAGTATTTT.

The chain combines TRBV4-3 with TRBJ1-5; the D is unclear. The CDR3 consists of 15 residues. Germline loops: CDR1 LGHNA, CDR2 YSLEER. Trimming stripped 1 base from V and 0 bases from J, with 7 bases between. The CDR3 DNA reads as TGCGCCAGCAGCCAAGGGAGAAATAGCAATCAGCCCCAGCATTTT. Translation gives CASSQGRNSNQPQHF.

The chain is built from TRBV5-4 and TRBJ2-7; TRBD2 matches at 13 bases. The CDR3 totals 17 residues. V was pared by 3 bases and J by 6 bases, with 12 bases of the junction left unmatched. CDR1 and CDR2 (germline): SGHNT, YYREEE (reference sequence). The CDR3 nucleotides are TGTGCCAGCAGCTCTAACGGACTAGCGGGAGCCCCGGGCGAGCAGTACTTC. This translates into CASSSNGLAGAPGEQYF.

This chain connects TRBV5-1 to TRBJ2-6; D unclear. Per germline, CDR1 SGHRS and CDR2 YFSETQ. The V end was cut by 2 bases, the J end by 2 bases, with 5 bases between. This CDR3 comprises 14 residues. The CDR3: CASSFSAGANVLTF. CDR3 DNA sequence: TGCGCCAGCAGCTTCTCAGCTGGGGCCAACGTCCTGACTTTC.

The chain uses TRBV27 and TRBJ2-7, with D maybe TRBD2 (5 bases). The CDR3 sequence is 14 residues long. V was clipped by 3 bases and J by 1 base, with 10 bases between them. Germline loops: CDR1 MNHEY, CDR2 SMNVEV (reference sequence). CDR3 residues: CASSFLPGSYEQYF. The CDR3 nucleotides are TGTGCCAGCAGTTTCCTCCCGGGGTCCTACGAGCAGTACTTC.

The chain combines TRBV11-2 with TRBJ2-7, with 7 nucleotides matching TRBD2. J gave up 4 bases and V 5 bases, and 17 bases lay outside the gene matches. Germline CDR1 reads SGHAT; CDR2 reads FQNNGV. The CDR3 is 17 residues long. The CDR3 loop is CASSPAPSGAAGYEQYF. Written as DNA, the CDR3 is TGTGCCAGCAGCCCGGCCCCCAGCGGGGCTGCGGGTTACGAGCAGTACTTC.

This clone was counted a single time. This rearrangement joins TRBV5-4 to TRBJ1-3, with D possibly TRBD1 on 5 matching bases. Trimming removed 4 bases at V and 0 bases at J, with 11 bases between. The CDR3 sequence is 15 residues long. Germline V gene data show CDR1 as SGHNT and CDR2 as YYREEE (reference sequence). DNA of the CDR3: TGTGCCAGCAGCCTAAGGGGCAACTCTGGAAACACCATATATTTT. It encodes CASSLRGNSGNTIYF.

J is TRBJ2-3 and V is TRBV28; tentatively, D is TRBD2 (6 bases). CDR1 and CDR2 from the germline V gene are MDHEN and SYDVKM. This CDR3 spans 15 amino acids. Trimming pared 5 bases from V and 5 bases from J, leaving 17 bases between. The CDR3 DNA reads TGTGCCAGCAGTCCTCCCGGGAGCTTGGTAGATACGCAGTATTTT. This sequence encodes CASSPPGSLVDTQYF.

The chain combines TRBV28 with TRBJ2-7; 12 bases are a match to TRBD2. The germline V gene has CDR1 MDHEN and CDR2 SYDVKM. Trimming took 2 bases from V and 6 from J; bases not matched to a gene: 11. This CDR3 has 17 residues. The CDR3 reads CASSLGGASGRAAEQYF. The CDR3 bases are TGTGCCAGCAGTTTAGGGGGTGCTAGCGGGAGGGCCGCCGAGCAGTACTTC.

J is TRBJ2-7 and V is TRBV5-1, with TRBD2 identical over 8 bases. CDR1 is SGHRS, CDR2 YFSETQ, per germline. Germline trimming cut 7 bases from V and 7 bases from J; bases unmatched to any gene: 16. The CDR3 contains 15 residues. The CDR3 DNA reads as TGCGCCAGCGGTCCGGCGGGAGGAAAGGGGGGGGAGCAGTACTTC. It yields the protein CASGPAGGKGGEQYF.

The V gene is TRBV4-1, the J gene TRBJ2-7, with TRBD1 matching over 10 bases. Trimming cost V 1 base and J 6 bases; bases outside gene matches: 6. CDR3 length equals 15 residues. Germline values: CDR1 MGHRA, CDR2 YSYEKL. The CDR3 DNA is TGCGCCAGCAGCCAAGCGACAGGGGGCGTTACCGAGCAGTACTTC. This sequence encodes CASSQATGGVTEQYF.

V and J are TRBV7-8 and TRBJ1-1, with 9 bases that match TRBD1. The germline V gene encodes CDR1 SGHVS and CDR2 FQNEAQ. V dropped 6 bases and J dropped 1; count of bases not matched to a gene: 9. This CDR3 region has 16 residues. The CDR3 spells CASSQLGGQGNTEAFF. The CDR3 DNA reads TGTGCCAGCAGTCAATTGGGGGGACAGGGGAACACTGAAGCTTTCTTT. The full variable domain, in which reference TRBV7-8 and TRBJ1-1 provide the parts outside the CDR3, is GAGVSQSPRYKVAKRGQDVALRCDPISGHVSLFWYQQALGQGPEFLTYFQNEAQLDKSGLPSDRFFAERPEGSVSTLKIQRTQQEDSAVYLCASSQLGGQGNTEAFFGQGTRLTVV.

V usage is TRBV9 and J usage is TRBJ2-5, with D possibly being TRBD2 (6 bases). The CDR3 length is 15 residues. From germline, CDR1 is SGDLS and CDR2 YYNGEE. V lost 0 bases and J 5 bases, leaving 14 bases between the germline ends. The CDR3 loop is CASSVGPGVRETQYF. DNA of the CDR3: TGTGCCAGCAGCGTAGGTCCGGGAGTACGGGAGACCCAGTACTTC.

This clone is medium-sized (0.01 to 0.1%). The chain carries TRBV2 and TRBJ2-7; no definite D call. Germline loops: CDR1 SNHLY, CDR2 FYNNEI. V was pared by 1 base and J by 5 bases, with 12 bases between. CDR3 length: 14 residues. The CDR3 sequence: CASSEGPGSDEQYF. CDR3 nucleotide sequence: TGTGCCAGCAGTGAAGGTCCGGGTTCGGACGAGCAGTACTTC.

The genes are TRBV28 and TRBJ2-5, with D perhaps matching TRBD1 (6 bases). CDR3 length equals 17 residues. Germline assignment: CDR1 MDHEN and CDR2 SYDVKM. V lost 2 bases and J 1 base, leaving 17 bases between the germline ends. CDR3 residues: CASSLRQGEGVQETQYF. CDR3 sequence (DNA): TGTGCCAGCAGTTTACGTCAGGGAGAGGGGGTCCAAGAGACCCAGTACTTC.

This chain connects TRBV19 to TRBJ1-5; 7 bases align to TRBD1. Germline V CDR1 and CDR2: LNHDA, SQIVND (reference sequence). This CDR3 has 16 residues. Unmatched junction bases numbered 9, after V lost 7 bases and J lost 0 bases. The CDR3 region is CASNYRGSYSNQPQHF. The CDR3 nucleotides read TGTGCCAGTAACTACAGGGGTTCCTATAGCAATCAGCCCCAGCATTTT.

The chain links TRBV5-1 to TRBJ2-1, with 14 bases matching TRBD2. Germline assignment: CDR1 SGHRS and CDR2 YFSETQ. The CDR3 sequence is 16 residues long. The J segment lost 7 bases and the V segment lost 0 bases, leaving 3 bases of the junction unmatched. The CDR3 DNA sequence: TGCGCCAGCAGCTTGGGGACTAGCGGGAGGTGGAATGAGCAGTTCTTC. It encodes CASSLGTSGRWNEQFF.

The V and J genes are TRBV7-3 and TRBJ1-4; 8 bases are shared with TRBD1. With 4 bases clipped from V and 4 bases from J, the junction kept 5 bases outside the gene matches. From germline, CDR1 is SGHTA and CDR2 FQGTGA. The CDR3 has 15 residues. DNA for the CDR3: TGTGCCAGCAGCTCCTCAGGGGGCATTAATGAAAAACTGTTTTTT. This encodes CASSSSGGINEKLFF.